This TCR beta chain was recovered during a study of blood T cell repertoires in COVID-19 (dated by TCRdb to 2020 to 2022). Regarding the study in general: Samples from collaborators originated in the United States, Italy and Spain and spanned both the acute and convalescent phases of COVID-19. The prospective study material was composed of cDNA or gDNA derived from T cells, B-cell-depleted T cells, or PBMCs. Deeply sampled blood TCRbeta repertoires from subjects exposed to, actively infected with, or recovered from COVID-19 were included in the dataset. The repertoires were made available in a free public database intended to serve as a resource for research on the immune response to SARS-CoV-2. Samples were obtained from the ongoing ImmuneRACE study (first 160 participants) and from about 1,300 subjects provided by 6 global collaborators. Sample metadata almost always included a de-identified subject ID, COVID-19 status, age in years and sex. Where available, HLA class I and class II types were taken from metadata supplied by the sample provider and were not determined by assay-based typing.

V is cut back by 3 bases and J by 2 bases, with 4 bases in the junction unmatched. CDR1 SNHLY and CDR2 FYNNEI were looked up in the germline V gene. Spanning cysteine to phenylalanine, the CDR3 consists of 15 amino acids. Only the CDR3 region is kept as DNA, spanning 45 bases read in frame from base 1. A word on this clone: Its target antigen remains unknown. No base quality information exists; no much larger clone differs at one position.

TCRbeta CDR3 regions were amplified from genomic DNA using the immunoSEQ Assay, a bias-controlled multiplex PCR. In the paper's pipeline: Within the assay, amplification of reference gene primers was used to estimate how many nucleated cells each sample contained. To quantify the absolute abundance of each unique TCRbeta CDR3 rearrangement, sequence reads were collapsed and filtered. For each sample, productive Simpson clonality was calculated by taking the square root of Simpson's diversity index across productive rearrangements. TCRdb mirrors the immuneACCESS table, restricted to in-frame sequences. Some clones are absent from its copies; in checked studies, under half trace to an unresolved V gene, and the reason for the others is unknown. The DNA gave D and trimming, while V, J and clone size come from that table. The sample contains approximately 240,000 clones, about 88% of them found a single time. The ten biggest clones cover 2.1% of the sample.

Samples from volunteer blood donors who had recovered from COVID-19 were contributed by a second Seattle source. Each collaborating institution followed its own protocols to collect whole blood in K2EDTA tubes. For TCRbeta analysis, collaborators shipped samples as frozen whole blood, isolated PBMCs, or DNA extracted from either of those sample types. The study at large found these results: The quantity of clinical and demographic metadata differed by source and by participant and was supplied without curation.

The sample comprised peripheral blood. The chain was built from TRBV2 and TRBJ2-7; TRBD1 agrees with 10 junctional bases. The clonotype was recovered from a woman in her forties who had recovered from COVID-19. The CDR3 has the sequence CASSDRGQGTYEQYF. The DNA sequence is TGTGCCAGCAGTGACCGGGGACAGGGGACCTACGAGCAGTACTTC.